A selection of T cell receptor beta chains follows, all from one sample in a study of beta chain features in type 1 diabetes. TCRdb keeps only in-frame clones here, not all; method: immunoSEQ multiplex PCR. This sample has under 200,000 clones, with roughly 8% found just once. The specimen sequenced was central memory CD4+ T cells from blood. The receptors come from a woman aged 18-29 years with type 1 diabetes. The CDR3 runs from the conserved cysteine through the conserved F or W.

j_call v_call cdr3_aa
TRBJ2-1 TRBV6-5 CASRPGQGSDEQFF
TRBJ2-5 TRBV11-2 CASSLDLETQYF
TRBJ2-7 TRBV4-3 CASSQDPQRGVSYEQYF
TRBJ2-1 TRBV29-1 CSVEGGRVNFHEQFF
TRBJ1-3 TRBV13 CASSFQARGNTIYF
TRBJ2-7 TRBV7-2 CASSFGRGDEQYF
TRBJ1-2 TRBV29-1 CSVGGFYTF
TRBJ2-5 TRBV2 CASSEWTFQETQYF
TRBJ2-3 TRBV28 CASSAISGRVGDTQYF
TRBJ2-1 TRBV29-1 CSVGRGAWDNEQFF
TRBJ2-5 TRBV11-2 CASSPMGAAGGETQYF
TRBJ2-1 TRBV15 CATSILAGPYNEQFF
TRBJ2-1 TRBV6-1 CASSERRVSSYNEQFF
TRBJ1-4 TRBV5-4 CASSLEPGFSNEKLFF